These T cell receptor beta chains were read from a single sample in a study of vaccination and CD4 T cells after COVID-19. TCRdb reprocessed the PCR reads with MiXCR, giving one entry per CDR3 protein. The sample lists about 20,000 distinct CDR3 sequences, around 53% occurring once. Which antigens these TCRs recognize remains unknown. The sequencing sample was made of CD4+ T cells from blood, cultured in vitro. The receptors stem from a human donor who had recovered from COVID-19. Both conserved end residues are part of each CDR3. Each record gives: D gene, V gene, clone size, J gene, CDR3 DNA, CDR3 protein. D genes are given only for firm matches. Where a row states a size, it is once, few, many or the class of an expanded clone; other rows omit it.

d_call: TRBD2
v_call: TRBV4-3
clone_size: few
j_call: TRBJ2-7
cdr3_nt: TGCGCCAGCAGCCAAGCCGTTATTTCGGCTAGCGGGAGGAGTACCTACGAGCAGTACTTC
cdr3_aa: CASSQAVISASGRSTYEQYF

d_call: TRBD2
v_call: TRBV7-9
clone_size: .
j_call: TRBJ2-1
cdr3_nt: TGTGCCAGCAGCCTGAGACTAGCGGGAGGGGGTGAGCAGTTCTTC
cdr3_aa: CASSLRLAGGGEQFF

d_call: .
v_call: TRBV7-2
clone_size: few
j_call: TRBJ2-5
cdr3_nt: TGTGCCAGCAGCTTATCTGGGGGTGTAGAGACCCAGTACTTC
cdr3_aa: CASSLSGGVETQYF

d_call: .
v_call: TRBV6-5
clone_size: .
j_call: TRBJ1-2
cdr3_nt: TGTGCCAGCAGTTACTCGGGGGGGCATGGCTATGGCTACACCTTC
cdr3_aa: CASSYSGGHGYGYTF

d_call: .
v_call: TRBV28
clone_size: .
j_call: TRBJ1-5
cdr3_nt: TGTGCCAGCATCCCCGCGGGGGGGGTGAATAGCAATCAGCCCCAGCATTTT
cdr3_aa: CASIPAGGVNSNQPQHF

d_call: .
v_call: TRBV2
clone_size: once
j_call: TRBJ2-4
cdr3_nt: TGTGCCAGCAGTGAAGTCTTCACCTCCAAAAACATTCAGTACTTC
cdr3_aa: CASSEVFTSKNIQYF

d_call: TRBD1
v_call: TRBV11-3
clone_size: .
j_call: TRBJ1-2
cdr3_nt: TGTGCCAGCAGCCAAAGGGGACAGACTAACTATGGCTACACCTTC
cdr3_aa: CASSQRGQTNYGYTF

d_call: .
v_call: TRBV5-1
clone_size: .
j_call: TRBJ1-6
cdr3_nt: TGCGCCAGCAGCTTGGAGGGTGATACAAATTCACCCCTCCACTTT
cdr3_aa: CASSLEGDTNSPLHF

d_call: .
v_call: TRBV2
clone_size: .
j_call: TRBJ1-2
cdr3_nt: TGTGCCACCAGGAACGGGGGTAACTATGGCTACACCTTC
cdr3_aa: CATRNGGNYGYTF

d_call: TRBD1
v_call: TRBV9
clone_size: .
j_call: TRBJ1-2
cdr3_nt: TGTGCCAGCAGCGAGGGGACAGGGGGAGTCTATGGCTACACCTTC
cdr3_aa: CASSEGTGGVYGYTF

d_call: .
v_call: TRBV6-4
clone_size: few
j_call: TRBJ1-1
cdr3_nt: TGTGCCAGCATCGACCGGGGGATGCGGGGCACTGAAGCTTTCTTT
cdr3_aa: CASIDRGMRGTEAFF

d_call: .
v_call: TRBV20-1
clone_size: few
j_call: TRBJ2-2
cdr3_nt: TGCAGTGCTAGAGATAGTCGCGGTTCCTTTTCCGGGGAGCTGTTTTTT
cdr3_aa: CSARDSRGSFSGELFF

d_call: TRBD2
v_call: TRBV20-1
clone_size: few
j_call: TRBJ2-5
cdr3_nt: TGCAGTGCTAGAGTGAGCCCCCCGGGACTAGCGGGAGGGCCGAAAGAGACCCAGTACTTC
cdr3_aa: CSARVSPPGLAGGPKETQYF

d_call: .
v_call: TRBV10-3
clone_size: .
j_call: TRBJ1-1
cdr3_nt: TGTGCCATCAGTGAGGGACCTTACAGGGTTGAAGCTTTCTTT
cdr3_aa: CAISEGPYRVEAFF

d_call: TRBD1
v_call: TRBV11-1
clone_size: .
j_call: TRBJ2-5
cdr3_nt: TGTGCCAGCAGCTTAGGGTGGTCGGGACAGGGTGGCCGGCAAGAGACCCAGTACTTC
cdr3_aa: CASSLGWSGQGGRQETQYF

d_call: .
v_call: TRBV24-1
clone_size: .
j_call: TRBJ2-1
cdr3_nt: TGTGCCACCAGTGAATGGAGCAATGAGCAGTTCTTC
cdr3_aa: CATSEWSNEQFF

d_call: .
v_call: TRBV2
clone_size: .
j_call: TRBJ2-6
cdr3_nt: TGTGCCAGCAGCCGACCCGGGGGGAACAGGGCGACCGACTCTGGGGCCAACGTCCTGACTTTC
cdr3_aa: CASSRPGGNRATDSGANVLTF

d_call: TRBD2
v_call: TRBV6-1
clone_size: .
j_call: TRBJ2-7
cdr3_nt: TGTGCCAGCAGAGGACTAGCGGGGGACCCCTACGAGCAGTACTTC
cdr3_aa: CASRGLAGDPYEQYF

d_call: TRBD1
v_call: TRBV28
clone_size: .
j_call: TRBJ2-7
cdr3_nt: TGTGCCAGCAGTTCGACAGGGGGCGCCTACGAGCAGTACTTC
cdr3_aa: CASSSTGGAYEQYF

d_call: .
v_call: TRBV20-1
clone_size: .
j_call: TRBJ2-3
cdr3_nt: TGCAGTGCTGCTGAGGGGGGGCGAACAGATACGCAGTATTTT
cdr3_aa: CSAAEGGRTDTQYF

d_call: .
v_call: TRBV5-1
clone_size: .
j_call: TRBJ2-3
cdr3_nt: TGCGCCAGCAGCTTGGTCCCCACAGATACGCAGTATTTT
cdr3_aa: CASSLVPTDTQYF

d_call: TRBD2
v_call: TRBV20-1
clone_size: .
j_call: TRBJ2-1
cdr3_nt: TGCAGTGCTAGCCCCGCCCTACTAGCGGCCTACAATGAGCAGTTCTTC
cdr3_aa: CSASPALLAAYNEQFF

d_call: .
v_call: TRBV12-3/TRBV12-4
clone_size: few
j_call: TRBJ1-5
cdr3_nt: TGTGCCAGCAGTCTCCAGTACTCCCAGCATTTT
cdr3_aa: CASSLQYSQHF

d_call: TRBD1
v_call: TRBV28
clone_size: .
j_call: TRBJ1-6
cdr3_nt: TGTGCCACCTGCGGCAGGGGGCATTCACCCCTCCACTTT
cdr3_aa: CATCGRGHSPLHF